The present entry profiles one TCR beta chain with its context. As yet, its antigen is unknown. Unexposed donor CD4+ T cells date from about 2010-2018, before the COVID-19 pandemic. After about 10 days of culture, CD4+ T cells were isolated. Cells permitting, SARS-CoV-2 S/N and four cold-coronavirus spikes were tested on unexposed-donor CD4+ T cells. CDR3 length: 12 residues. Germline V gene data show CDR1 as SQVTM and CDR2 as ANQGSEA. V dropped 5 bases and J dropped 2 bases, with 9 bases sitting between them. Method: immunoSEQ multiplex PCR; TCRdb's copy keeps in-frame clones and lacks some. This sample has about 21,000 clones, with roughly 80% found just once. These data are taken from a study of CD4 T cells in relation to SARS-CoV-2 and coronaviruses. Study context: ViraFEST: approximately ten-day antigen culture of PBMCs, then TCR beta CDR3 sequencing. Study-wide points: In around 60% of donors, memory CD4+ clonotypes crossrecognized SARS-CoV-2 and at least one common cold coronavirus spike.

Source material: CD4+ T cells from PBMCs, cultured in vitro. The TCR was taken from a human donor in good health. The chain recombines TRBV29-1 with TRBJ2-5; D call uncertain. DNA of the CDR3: TGCAGCGTTCAGGCGCCACAAGAGACCCAGTACTTC. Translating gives CSVQAPQETQYF.